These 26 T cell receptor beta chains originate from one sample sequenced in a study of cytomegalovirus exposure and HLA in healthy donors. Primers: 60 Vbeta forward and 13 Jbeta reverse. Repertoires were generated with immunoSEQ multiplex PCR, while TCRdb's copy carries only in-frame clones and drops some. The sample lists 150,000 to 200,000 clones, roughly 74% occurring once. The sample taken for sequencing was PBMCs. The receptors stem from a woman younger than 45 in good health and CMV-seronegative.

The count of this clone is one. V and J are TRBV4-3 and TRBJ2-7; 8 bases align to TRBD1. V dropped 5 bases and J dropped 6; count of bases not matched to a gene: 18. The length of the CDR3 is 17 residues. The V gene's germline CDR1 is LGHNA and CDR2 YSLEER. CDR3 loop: CASSSSHGTGKRTEQYF. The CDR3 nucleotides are TGCGCCAGCAGCTCAAGTCACGGGACAGGTAAAAGGACCGAGCAGTACTTC.

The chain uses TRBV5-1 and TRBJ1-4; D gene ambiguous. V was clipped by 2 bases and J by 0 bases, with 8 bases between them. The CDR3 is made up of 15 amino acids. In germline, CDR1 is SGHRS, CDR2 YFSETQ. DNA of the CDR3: TGCGCCAGCAGCTTCAACACCCCAACTAATGAAAAACTGTTTTTT. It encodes CASSFNTPTNEKLFF. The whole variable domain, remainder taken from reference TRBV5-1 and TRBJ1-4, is KAGVTQTPRYLIKTRGQQVTLSCSPISGHRSVSWYQQTPGQGLQFLFEYFSETQRNKGNFPGRFSGRQFSNSRSEMNVSTLELGDSALYLCASSFNTPTNEKLFFGSGTQLSVL.

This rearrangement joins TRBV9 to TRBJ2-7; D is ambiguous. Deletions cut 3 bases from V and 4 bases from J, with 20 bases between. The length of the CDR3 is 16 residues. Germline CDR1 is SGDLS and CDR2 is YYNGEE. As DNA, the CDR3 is TGTGCCAGCAGCGCCTCAACGAACCAACTTACTTACGAGCAGTACTTC. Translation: CASSASTNQLTYEQYF.

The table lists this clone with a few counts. The chain's CDR3 is CASSVDGDEKLFF. The CDR3 nucleotides read TGTGCCAGCAGCGTAGACGGGGATGAAAAACTGTTTTTT. This sequence joins TRBV9 and TRBJ1-4; D ambiguous. Trimming pared 0 bases from V and 6 bases from J, leaving 6 bases between. The CDR3 totals 13 residues. Germline V CDR1 and CDR2: SGDLS, YYNGEE. Complete variable domain (other parts from reference TRBV9 and TRBJ1-4): DSGVTQTPKHLITATGQRVTLRCSPRSGDLSVYWYQQSLDQGLQFLIQYYNGEERAKGNILERFSAQQFPDLHSELNLSSLELGDSALYFCASSVDGDEKLFFGSGTQLSVL.

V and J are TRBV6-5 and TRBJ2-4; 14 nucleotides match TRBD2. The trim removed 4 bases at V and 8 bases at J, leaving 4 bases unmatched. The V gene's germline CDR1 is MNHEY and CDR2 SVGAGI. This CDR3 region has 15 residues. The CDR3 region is CASSFGTSGSYIQYF. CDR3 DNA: TGTGCCAGCAGTTTCGGGACTAGCGGGAGTTACATTCAGTACTTC.

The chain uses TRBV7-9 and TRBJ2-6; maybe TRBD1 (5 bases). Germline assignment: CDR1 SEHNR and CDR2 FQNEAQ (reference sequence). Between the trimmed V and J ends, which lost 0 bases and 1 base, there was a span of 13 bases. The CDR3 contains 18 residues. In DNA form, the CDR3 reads TGTGCCAGCAGCTTAGCGACGGCAGGGTTTTCTGGGGCCAACGTCCTGACTTTC. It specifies CASSLATAGFSGANVLTF. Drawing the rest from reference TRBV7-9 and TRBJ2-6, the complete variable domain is DTGVSQNPRHKITKRGQNVTFRCDPISEHNRLYWYRQTLGQGPEFLTYFQNEAQLEKSRLLSDRFSAERPKGSFSTLEIQRTEQGDSAMYLCASSLATAGFSGANVLTFGAGSRLTVL.

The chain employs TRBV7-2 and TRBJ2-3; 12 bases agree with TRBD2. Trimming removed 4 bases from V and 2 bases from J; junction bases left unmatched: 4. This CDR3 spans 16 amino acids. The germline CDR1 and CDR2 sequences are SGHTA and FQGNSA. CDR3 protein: CASSYSSGRATDTQYF. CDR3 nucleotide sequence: TGTGCCAGCAGCTACTCTAGCGGGAGGGCCACAGATACGCAGTATTTT.

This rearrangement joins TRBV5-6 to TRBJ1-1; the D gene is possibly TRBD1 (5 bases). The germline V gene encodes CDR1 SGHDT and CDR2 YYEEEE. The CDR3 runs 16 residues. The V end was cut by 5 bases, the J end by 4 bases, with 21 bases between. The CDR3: CASRSGGGGLSTEAFF. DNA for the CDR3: TGTGCCAGCAGATCTGGTGGGGGAGGTTTGAGCACTGAAGCTTTCTTT.

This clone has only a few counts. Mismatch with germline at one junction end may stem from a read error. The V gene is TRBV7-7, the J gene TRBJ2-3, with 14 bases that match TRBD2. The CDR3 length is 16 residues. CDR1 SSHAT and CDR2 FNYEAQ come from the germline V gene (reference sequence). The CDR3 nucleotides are TGTGCTAGCAGTTCGGGACTAGCGGGAGTAACAGATACGCAGTATTTT. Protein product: CASSSGLAGVTDTQYF.

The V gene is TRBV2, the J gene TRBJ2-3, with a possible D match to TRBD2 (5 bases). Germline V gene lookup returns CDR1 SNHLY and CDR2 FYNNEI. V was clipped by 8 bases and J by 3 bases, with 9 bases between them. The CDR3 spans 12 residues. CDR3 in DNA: TGTGCCAGCCGCCGGGGAACAGATACGCAGTATTTT. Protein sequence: CASRRGTDTQYF.

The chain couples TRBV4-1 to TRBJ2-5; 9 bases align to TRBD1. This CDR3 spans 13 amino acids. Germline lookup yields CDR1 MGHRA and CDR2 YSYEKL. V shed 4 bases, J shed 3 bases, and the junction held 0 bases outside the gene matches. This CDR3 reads CASSRQGEETQYF. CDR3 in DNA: TGCGCCAGCAGCCGACAGGGGGAAGAGACCCAGTACTTC.

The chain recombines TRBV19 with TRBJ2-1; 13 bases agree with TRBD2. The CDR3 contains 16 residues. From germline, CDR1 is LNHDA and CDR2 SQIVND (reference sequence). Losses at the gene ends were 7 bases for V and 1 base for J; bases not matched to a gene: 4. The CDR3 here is CASKKTSGRSYNEQFF. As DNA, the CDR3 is TGTGCCAGTAAAAAGACTAGCGGGAGGTCCTACAATGAGCAGTTCTTC.

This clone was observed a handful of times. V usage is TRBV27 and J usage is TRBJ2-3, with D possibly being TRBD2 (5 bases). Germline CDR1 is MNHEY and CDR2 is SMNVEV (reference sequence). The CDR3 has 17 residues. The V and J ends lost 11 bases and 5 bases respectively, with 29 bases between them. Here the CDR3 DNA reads TGTGCCCTAAAGATTGGGCCGGGAACCTCCTTGGTAGATACGCAGTATTTT. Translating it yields CALKIGPGTSLVDTQYF.

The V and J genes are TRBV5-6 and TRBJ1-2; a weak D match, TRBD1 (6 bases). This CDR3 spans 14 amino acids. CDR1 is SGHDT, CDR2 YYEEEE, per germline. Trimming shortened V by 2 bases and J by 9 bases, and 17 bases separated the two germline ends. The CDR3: CASSFSTGQGSYTF. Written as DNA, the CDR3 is TGTGCCAGCAGCTTTAGTACAGGGCAGGGCAGCTACACCTTC.

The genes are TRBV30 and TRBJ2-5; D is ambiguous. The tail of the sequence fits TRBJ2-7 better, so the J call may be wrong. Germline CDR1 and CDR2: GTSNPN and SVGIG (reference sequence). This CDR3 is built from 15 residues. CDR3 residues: CAWCPFLSSSYEQYF. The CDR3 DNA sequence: TGTGCCTGGTGTCCCTTTTTATCGAGCTCCTACGAGCAGTACTTC.

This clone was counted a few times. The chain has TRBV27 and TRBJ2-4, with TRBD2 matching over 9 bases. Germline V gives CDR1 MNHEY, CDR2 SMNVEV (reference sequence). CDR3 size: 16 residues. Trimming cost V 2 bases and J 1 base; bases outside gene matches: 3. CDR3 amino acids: CASSLGLAGAKNIQYF. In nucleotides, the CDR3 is TGTGCCAGCAGTTTAGGGCTAGCGGGGGCCAAAAACATTCAGTACTTC.

CDR3 sequence reads: CASSLDGSEQYF. CDR3 bases: TGTGCCAGCAGCTTAGATGGGAGCGAGCAGTACTTC. The chain uses TRBV7-3 and TRBJ2-7; possibly TRBD2 for D (5 bases). Germline CDR1 reads SGHTA; CDR2 reads FQGTGA. This CDR3 contains 12 residues. Trimming cost V 2 bases and J 6 bases, with 8 bases left between them.

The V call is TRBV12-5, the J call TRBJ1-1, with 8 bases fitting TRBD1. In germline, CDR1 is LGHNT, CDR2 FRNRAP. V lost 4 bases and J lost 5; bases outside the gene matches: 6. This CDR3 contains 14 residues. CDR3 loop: CASGYGQGWTEAFF. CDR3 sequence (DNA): TGTGCTAGTGGTTACGGACAGGGATGGACTGAAGCTTTCTTT.

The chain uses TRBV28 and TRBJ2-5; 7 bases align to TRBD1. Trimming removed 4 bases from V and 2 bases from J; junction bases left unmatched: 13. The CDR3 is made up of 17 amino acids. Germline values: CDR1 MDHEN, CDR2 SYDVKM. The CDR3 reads CASSSRDSFQGQETQYF. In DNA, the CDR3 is TGTGCCAGCAGTTCCCGGGACAGCTTCCAGGGGCAAGAGACCCAGTACTTC.

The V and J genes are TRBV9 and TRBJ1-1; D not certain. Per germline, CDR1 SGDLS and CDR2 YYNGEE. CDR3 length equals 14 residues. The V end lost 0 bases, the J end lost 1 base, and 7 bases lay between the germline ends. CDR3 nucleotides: TGTGCCAGCAGCGTAGGGCACCCGAACACTGAAGCTTTCTTT. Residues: CASSVGHPNTEAFF.

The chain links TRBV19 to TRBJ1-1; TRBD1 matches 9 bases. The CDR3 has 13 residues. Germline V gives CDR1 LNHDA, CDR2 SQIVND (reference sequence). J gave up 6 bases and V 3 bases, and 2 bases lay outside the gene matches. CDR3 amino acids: CASSIGTGSEAFF. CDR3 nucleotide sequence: TGTGCCAGTAGTATCGGGACAGGGTCTGAAGCTTTCTTT.

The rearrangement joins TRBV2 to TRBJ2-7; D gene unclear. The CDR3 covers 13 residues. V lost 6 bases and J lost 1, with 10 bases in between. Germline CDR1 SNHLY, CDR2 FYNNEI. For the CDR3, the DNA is TGTGCCAGCAGCCGAACATCATCCTACGAGCAGTACTTC. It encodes CASSRTSSYEQYF.

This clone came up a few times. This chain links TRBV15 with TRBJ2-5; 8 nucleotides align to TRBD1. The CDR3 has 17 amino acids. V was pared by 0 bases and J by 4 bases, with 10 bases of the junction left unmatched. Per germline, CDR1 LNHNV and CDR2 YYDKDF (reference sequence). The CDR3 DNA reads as TGTGCCACCAGCAGAGAAAGGACAGGGTGGATCGGAGAGACCCAGTACTTC. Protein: CATSRERTGWIGETQYF. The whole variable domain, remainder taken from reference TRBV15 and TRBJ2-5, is DAMVIQNPRYQVTQFGKPVTLSCSQTLNHNVMYWYQQKSSQAPKLLFHYYDKDFNNEADTPDNFQSRRPNTSFCFLDIRSPGLGDTAMYLCATSRERTGWIGETQYFGPGTRLLVL.

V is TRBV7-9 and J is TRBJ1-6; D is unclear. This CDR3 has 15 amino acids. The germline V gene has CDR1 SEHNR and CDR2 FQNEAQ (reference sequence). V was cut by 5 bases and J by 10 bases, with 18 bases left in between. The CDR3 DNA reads TGTGCCAGCAGCGTCTCGGGAGGGCAAGGATCACCCCTCCACTTT. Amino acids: CASSVSGGQGSPLHF.

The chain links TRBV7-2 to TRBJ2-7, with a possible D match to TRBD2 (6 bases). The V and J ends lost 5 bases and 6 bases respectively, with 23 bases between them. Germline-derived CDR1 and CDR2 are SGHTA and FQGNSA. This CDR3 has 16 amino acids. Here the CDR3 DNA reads TGTGCCAGCAGCCCCCTACCCCTCGCGGGAACGGGCGAGCAGTACTTC. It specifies CASSPLPLAGTGEQYF.

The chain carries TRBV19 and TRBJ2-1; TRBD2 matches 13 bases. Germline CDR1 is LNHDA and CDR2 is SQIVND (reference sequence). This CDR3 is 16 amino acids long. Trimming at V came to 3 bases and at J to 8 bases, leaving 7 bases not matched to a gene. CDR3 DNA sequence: TGTGCCAGTAGTATCGGACTAGCGGGAGTAGTATATGAGCAGTTCTTC. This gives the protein CASSIGLAGVVYEQFF.